This T cell receptor beta chain was recorded in a study of blood T cell repertoires in COVID-19 (dated by TCRdb to the early 2020s). Study-level background: Collaborator samples came from the United States, Italy and Spain and covered acute and convalescent phases of COVID-19. Where available, HLA class I and class II types were taken from metadata supplied by the sample provider and were not determined by assay-based typing. The prospective study material was composed of cDNA or gDNA derived from T cells, B-cell-depleted T cells, or PBMCs. The repertoires were released in a freely available public database intended as a resource for research on the immune response to SARS-CoV-2. Samples came from the ongoing ImmuneRACE study (first 160 participants) plus 1,254 subjects from 6 global collaborators. Sample metadata almost always included a de-identified subject ID, COVID-19 status, age in years and sex. The dataset comprised deeply sampled blood TCRbeta repertoires from subjects exposed to, actively infected with, or recovered from COVID-19.

The full study reports these points: The amount of clinical and demographic metadata varied by source and participant and was provided uncurated.

According to the germline V gene, CDR1 reads SGHVS and CDR2 reads FNYEAQ. V loses 0 bases of germline sequence and J loses 0 bases, and the interval between the two ends is 10 bases. From the cysteine up to the phenylalanine, the CDR3 has a length of 16 residues. Only the CDR3 DNA stays, 48 bases, in frame from base 1. Whole blood was collected in K2EDTA tubes by collaborating institutions according to the institutions' own protocols. For TCRbeta analysis, collaborator samples were shipped as frozen whole blood, as isolated PBMCs, or as DNA extracted from either sample type. TCRbeta CDR3 regions were amplified from genomic DNA by means of the immunoSEQ Assay, a bias-controlled multiplex PCR. In the authors' own workflow: Within the assay, amplification of reference gene primers was used to estimate how many nucleated cells each sample contained. Sequence reads were collapsed and filtered to measure the absolute abundance of every unique TCRbeta CDR3 rearrangement. For each sample, productive Simpson clonality was calculated as the square root of Simpson's diversity index across productive rearrangements. Drawn from immuneACCESS, this table holds only the in-frame rearrangements with V and J called that TCRdb kept. Clones are partly lost; checked studies trace under half to an unresolved V gene and leave the rest unexplained. V and J calls and clone size are those listed in that table; D and trimming were worked out from the DNA. The sample records fewer than 150,000 clones, around 84% of which are singletons. The ten most abundant clones make up under 9.5% of the sample.

Note on this clone: It has no known antigen specificity. Qualities for individual bases were not recorded, and no much larger clone is one base off.

This sequence was found in a woman aged 35 to 49 with acute or convalescent COVID-19. Source material: peripheral blood. The sequence links TRBV7-6 to TRBJ2-3; TRBD2 is perhaps the D gene, given 5 matching bases. The nucleotide sequence reads as follows: TGTGCCAGCAGCTTAGCCCGGGGTCATAGCACAGATACGCAGTATTTT. Translated, it gives CASSLARGHSTDTQYF.